These 22 T cell receptor beta chains came from one sample sequenced in a study of regulatory T cells in long-lasting Graves disease. Through Arm-PCR of CDR3 regions and iRepertoire HTBI primers, TCR beta libraries were built. TCRdb ran MiXCR on the multiplex PCR reads and lists one entry per CDR3 protein. The sample has 560,000 or so distinct CDR3 sequences, 15% to 20% seen once. Time point: newly diagnosed GD, antithyroid drugs for less than 3 months. PBMC-derived RNA was used for the TCR library. These same records also appear under a second study, on T cells in Graves' hyperthyroidism and ophthalmopathy.

Sequences were derived from peripheral blood mononuclear cells (PBMCs), sampled at new diagnosis, from a patient treated with antithyroid drugs. Receptors originate from a man younger than 35 with Graves disease.

This clonotype has just a few counts. J is TRBJ2-1 and V is TRBV10-3; 10 nucleotides line up with TRBD1. The CDR3 is 17 amino acids. Germline loops: CDR1 ENHRY, CDR2 SYGVKD. The trim removed 2 bases at V and 2 bases at J, leaving 6 bases unmatched. CDR3 region: CAISEARDRGAYNEQFF. In DNA, the CDR3 is TGTGCCATCAGTGAGGCCCGGGACAGGGGAGCCTACAATGAGCAGTTCTTC.

This clonotype was picked up many times. This chain links TRBV15 with TRBJ1-1; 11 positions match TRBD1. Germline V gene lookup returns CDR1 LNHNV and CDR2 YYDKDF (reference sequence). J gave up 5 bases and V 1 base, and 3 bases lay outside the gene matches. CDR3 length: 15 residues. The CDR3 nucleotides are TGTGCCACCAGCAGAGCAGGGGACAGGGGGACTGAAGCTTTCTTT. Translating it yields CATSRAGDRGTEAFF.

There are many counts of this clonotype. The chain combines TRBV12-3 or TRBV12-4 with TRBJ2-1; D is possibly TRBD2 (5 bases). V lost 1 base and J lost 5, with 9 bases in between. The CDR3 has 14 amino acids. For the CDR3, the DNA is TGTGCCAGCAGTTTAGTGAGGGCAAACAATGAGCAGTTCTTC. This gives the protein CASSLVRANNEQFF.

The table lists this clonotype with a few counts. The V and J genes are TRBV20-1 and TRBJ2-7; D gene ambiguous. The CDR3 runs to 14 residues. Per the germline V gene, CDR1 is DFQATT and CDR2 is SNEGSKA (reference sequence). V was cut by 5 bases and J by 5 bases, with 19 bases left in between. The CDR3 DNA is TGCAGTGCTCGAAAAGAAGGGCCGCCTCACGAGCAGTACTTC. This sequence encodes CSARKEGPPHEQYF.

The J gene is TRBJ2-2, the V gene TRBV4-2; 10 nucleotides line up with TRBD2. CDR1 is LGHNA, CDR2 YNFKEQ, per germline. The CDR3 is made up of 15 amino acids. Germline trimming cut 6 bases from V and 3 bases from J; bases unmatched to any gene: 4. CDR3 DNA: TGTGCCAGCAGTGGACTAGCGGCCCACACCGGGGAGCTGTTTTTT. Its protein product is CASSGLAAHTGELFF.

This clonotype has only a few counts. The chain uses TRBV4-2 and TRBJ1-5, with unresolved D. The CDR3 runs to 15 residues. The V and J ends lost 0 bases and 5 bases respectively, with 11 bases between them. Germline V lookup: CDR1 LGHNA, CDR2 YNFKEQ. The chain's CDR3 is CASSQDPGPDQPQHF. In nucleotides, the CDR3 is TGTGCCAGCAGCCAAGATCCGGGCCCCGATCAGCCCCAGCATTTT.

This clonotype came up many times. This chain links TRBV2 with TRBJ2-3, with D perhaps matching TRBD2 (6 bases). Germline CDR1 reads SNHLY; CDR2 reads FYNNEI. V was trimmed by 7 bases and J by 4 bases, leaving 18 bases between them. The CDR3 covers 15 residues. In DNA, the CDR3 is TGTGCCAGCACCGACGCGGGGAGCTCTTCAGATACGCAGTATTTT. Protein product: CASTDAGSSSDTQYF.

The V gene is TRBV7-9, the J gene TRBJ1-5; a possible D gene is TRBD1 (5 bases). Per germline, CDR1 SEHNR and CDR2 FQNEAQ (reference sequence). Trimming left V 5 bases short and J 6 bases short, with 14 bases between. This CDR3 has 14 residues. The CDR3 here is CASSPDGGSQPQHF. CDR3 sequence (DNA): TGTGCCAGCAGCCCCGACGGGGGAAGTCAGCCCCAGCATTTT.

In DNA form, the CDR3 reads TGCGCCAGCAGCTTGGTGGGACTAGCGGGAGGGGGAGATACGCAGTATTTT. Amino acids: CASSLVGLAGGGDTQYF. The gene calls are TRBV5-1 and TRBJ2-3; TRBD2 matches at 16 bases. V lost 0 bases to trimming and J lost 5 bases; unmatched junction nucleotides: 3. Germline CDR1 reads SGHRS; CDR2 reads YFSETQ. This CDR3 region has 17 residues.

This clonotype appeared a few times. The chain is built from TRBV3-1 and TRBJ2-2, with 9 bases lining up with TRBD2. The V gene's germline CDR1 is LGHDT and CDR2 YNNKEL (reference sequence). The V gene end was trimmed by 5 bases and the J gene end by 5 bases; junction bases not matched to a gene: 6. The CDR3 covers 15 residues. Written as DNA, the CDR3 is TGTGCCAGCAGCGCCTTTAGCGGGAGAACCGGGGAGCTGTTTTTT. Protein: CASSAFSGRTGELFF. The full variable domain, with the rest looked up from reference TRBV3-1 and TRBJ2-2, is DTAVSQTPKYLVTQMGNDKSIKCEQNLGHDTMYWYKQDSKKFLKIMFSYNNKELIINETVPNRFSPKSPDKAHLNLHINSLELGDSAVYFCASSAFSGRTGELFFGEGSRLTVL.

The V call is TRBV6-1, the J call TRBJ2-1, with 12 positions matching TRBD2. The germline V gene encodes CDR1 MNHNS and CDR2 SASEGT. Unmatched junction bases numbered 4, after V lost 5 bases and J lost 2 bases. This CDR3 region has 16 residues. This CDR3 is CASSTRLAGAYNEQFF. The CDR3 DNA is TGTGCCAGCAGTACCCGACTAGCGGGAGCCTACAATGAGCAGTTCTTC.

The chain carries TRBV5-4 and TRBJ1-1; D gene unclear. The CDR3 is made up of 13 amino acids. Between the trimmed V and J ends, which lost 4 bases and 3 bases, there was a span of 10 bases. The germline gives CDR1 SGHNT, CDR2 YYREEE (reference sequence). The CDR3 coding sequence is TGTGCCAGCAGCGAGGAGCGGCACACTGAAGCTTTCTTT. This translates into CASSEERHTEAFF. The entire variable domain, with the rest obtained from reference TRBV5-4 and TRBJ1-1, is as follows: ETGVTQSPTHLIKTRGQQVTLRCSSQSGHNTVSWYQQALGQGPQFIFQYYREEENGRGNFPPRFSGLQFPNYSSELNVNALELDDSALYLCASSEERHTEAFFGQGTRLTVV.

This clonotype was counted between two and nine times. The J gene is TRBJ1-5, the V gene TRBV5-1, with a tentative D call TRBD1 (5 bases). The CDR3 covers 16 residues. Germline V gene data show CDR1 as SGHRS and CDR2 as YFSETQ. Trimming left V 0 bases short and J 0 bases short, with 10 bases between. DNA for the CDR3: TGCGCCAGCAGCTTGGCAGACGGGGGTAGCAATCAGCCCCAGCATTTT. Translating it yields CASSLADGGSNQPQHF.

This clonotype was found a few times. The chain joins TRBV30 to TRBJ1-6; TRBD1 matches at 10 bases. There are 12 residues in the CDR3. CDR1 and CDR2 (germline): GTSNPN, SVGIG (reference sequence). The ends lost 5 bases at V and 8 bases at J; junction bases unmatched: 0. For the CDR3, the DNA is TGTGCCTGGGGACAGGGGGATTCACCCCTCCACTTT. Protein sequence: CAWGQGDSPLHF.

The chain links TRBV5-1 to TRBJ1-5, with D possibly matching TRBD1 (6 bases). The germline V gene has CDR1 SGHRS and CDR2 YFSETQ. The CDR3 length is 15 residues. V lost 3 bases to trimming and J lost 3 bases, with 13 bases between them. The CDR3 here is CASSSWPGDNQPQHF. The CDR3 DNA follows: TGCGCCAGCAGCTCATGGCCAGGGGACAATCAGCCCCAGCATTTT.

This clonotype was counted many times. The V gene is TRBV6-5, the J gene TRBJ2-1; D perhaps matches TRBD2 (6 bases). CDR1 and CDR2 (germline): MNHEY, SVGAGI. This CDR3 has 15 amino acids. Trimming removed 2 bases at V and 4 bases at J, with 12 bases between. CDR3 bases: TGTGCCAGCAGTTACGGACTACCGCCTTACAATGAGCAGTTCTTC. The encoded protein is CASSYGLPPYNEQFF.

This clonotype appeared a few times. The chain carries TRBV9 and TRBJ2-1; TRBD1 matches 9 bases. Germline V gene lookup returns CDR1 SGDLS and CDR2 YYNGEE. V lost 6 bases, J lost 5 bases, and 12 bases stayed unmatched. The CDR3 totals 16 residues. This chain's CDR3 is CASKSPGQGIDNEQFF. In DNA, the CDR3 is TGTGCCAGCAAATCACCGGGACAGGGAATAGACAATGAGCAGTTCTTC. Looking up the rest from reference TRBV9 and TRBJ2-1 gives the full variable domain: DSGVTQTPKHLITATGQRVTLRCSPRSGDLSVYWYQQSLDQGLQFLIQYYNGEERAKGNILERFSAQQFPDLHSELNLSSLELGDSALYFCASKSPGQGIDNEQFFGPGTRLTVL.

This clonotype was seen more than once but under ten times. This chain uses TRBV18 with TRBJ2-4; no definite D call. The germline V gene encodes CDR1 KGHSH and CDR2 LQKENI. The CDR3 has 14 residues. V dropped 3 bases and J dropped 4 bases, with 10 bases sitting between them. The CDR3 nucleotides are TGTGCCAGCTCACCCGCAGCTACGAAAAACATTCAGTACTTC. It codes for CASSPAATKNIQYF.

The chain joins TRBV10-3 to TRBJ2-1; 8 bases are a match to TRBD2. The CDR3 is 15 amino acids. Germline V gene sequence: CDR1 ENHRY, CDR2 SYGVKD. The V segment lost 10 bases and the J segment 7 bases; nucleotides outside the gene matches: 15. Here the CDR3 reads CATLPHSGTGNEQFF. DNA for the CDR3: TGTGCCACCCTACCTCATAGCGGGACGGGGAATGAGCAGTTCTTC.

The J gene is TRBJ1-5, the V gene TRBV6-2 or TRBV6-3; D not resolved. Per germline, CDR1 MNHEY and CDR2 SVGEGT. V was clipped by 6 bases and J by 2 bases, with 14 bases between them. CDR3 length: 15 residues. The CDR3, as DNA: TGTGCCAGCAGACGTAGGGAGTTTGGCAATCAGCCCCAGCATTTT. Its translation is CASRRREFGNQPQHF.

A remark on this clonotype: This may come from a read error, since a much larger clone is one base off. V gene TRBV2 combines with J gene TRBJ2-5; 7 nucleotides agree with TRBD1. Trimming removed 5 bases from V and 11 bases from J; junction bases left unmatched: 17. CDR3 length: 15 residues. Looked up from germline, CDR1 is SNHLY and CDR2 is FYNNEI. The DNA of the CDR3 is TGTGCCAGCAGTCCCCAGACAGGGCTGTACAATGAGCAGTACTTC. Amino acid sequence: CASSPQTGLYNEQYF.

This clonotype was seen many times. The chain joins TRBV28 to TRBJ2-5; D could derive from TRBD1 or TRBD2 (5 bases each). CDR1 and CDR2 (germline): MDHEN, SYDVKM. V lost 8 bases and J 5 bases, leaving 21 bases between the germline ends. This CDR3 contains 15 residues. The CDR3 reads CASGGPQATRETQYF. The CDR3 coding sequence is TGTGCCAGCGGAGGTCCACAGGCCACCAGGGAGACCCAGTACTTC.